Listed here are 32 T cell receptor beta chains from one sample, sequenced in a study of blood T cells in healthy people across ages. The second PCR ran roughly 7 to 11 cycles with a sample-barcoded 5' primer and J-beta primers. TCRdb itself ran the 5' RACE reads through MiXCR, one entry per CDR3 protein. The table includes 850,000 to 1,000,000 distinct CDR3 sequences, 40% to 60% detected once. The material sequenced was blood. The receptor set was obtained from a man younger than 40 in good health.

V is TRBV5-1 and J is TRBJ1-4; D gene ambiguous. Germline CDR1 SGHRS, CDR2 YFSETQ. V was cut by 0 bases and J by 0 bases, with 6 bases left in between. CDR3 size: 15 residues. The CDR3 protein is CASSLGIATNEKLFF. The CDR3 nucleotides read TGCGCCAGCAGCTTGGGCATTGCAACTAATGAAAAACTGTTTTTT.

V and J are TRBV6-2 or TRBV6-3 and TRBJ2-4; D possibly uses TRBD1 or TRBD2 (5 bases each). The DNA matches TRBJ2-7 better at its end, which makes the J call doubtful. The germline V gene has CDR1 MNHEY and CDR2 SVGEGT. This CDR3 has 17 residues. The CDR3 nucleotides read TGTGCCAGCAGTTACGGGACGGAGCTCCTGTCAGGCTACGAGCAGTACTTC. Residues: CASSYGTELLSGYEQYF.

V and J are TRBV6-1 and TRBJ1-2; D remains ambiguous. There are 14 residues in the CDR3. Germline CDR1 and CDR2: MNHNS and SASEGT. Trimming stripped 6 bases from V and 3 bases from J, with 14 bases between. This chain's CDR3 is CASRLYQSHYGYTF. DNA of the CDR3: TGTGCCAGCAGACTATATCAGAGCCACTATGGCTACACCTTC.

This chain connects TRBV5-1 to TRBJ2-7; D ambiguous. With 0 bases removed from V and 3 bases from J, the gap between germline ends came to 7 bases. This CDR3 contains 13 residues. Germline V gene data show CDR1 as SGHRS and CDR2 as YFSETQ. The CDR3 nucleotides are TGCGCCAGCAGCTTGGCCAGTGACTACGAGCAGTACTTC. Encoded protein: CASSLASDYEQYF. Filled out from reference TRBV5-1 and TRBJ2-7, the complete variable domain reads KAGVTQTPRYLIKTRGQQVTLSCSPISGHRSVSWYQQTPGQGLQFLFEYFSETQRNKGNFPGRFSGRQFSNSRSEMNVSTLELGDSALYLCASSLASDYEQYFGPGTRLTVT.

The CDR3, as DNA: TGTGCCAGCAGCTTGCACCTCGGAGGTATTAACTATGGCTACACCTTC. Amino acids: CASSLHLGGINYGYTF. The V gene is TRBV5-5, the J gene TRBJ1-2; D not resolved. V lost 1 base and J lost 1, with 14 bases in between. From germline, CDR1 is SGHKS and CDR2 YYEKEE (reference sequence). The length of the CDR3 is 16 residues.

The chain is built from TRBV4-2 and TRBJ2-1; 9 bases map to TRBD2. Germline values: CDR1 LGHNA, CDR2 YNFKEQ. The V segment lost 0 bases and the J segment 9 bases; nucleotides outside the gene matches: 6. This CDR3 comprises 15 residues. In DNA, the CDR3 is TGTGCCAGCAGCCAAGATCGGCGGGGGGGCATTGAGCAGTTCTTC. Protein product: CASSQDRRGGIEQFF.

The chain uses TRBV14 and TRBJ2-7; D not resolved. This CDR3 is built from 16 residues. V lost 0 bases to trimming and J lost 0 bases, with 12 bases between them. The germline CDR1 and CDR2 sequences are SGHDN and FVKESK. CDR3 amino acids: CASSQDKNKFSYEQYF. CDR3 in DNA: TGTGCCAGCAGCCAAGATAAAAATAAGTTCTCCTACGAGCAGTACTTC.

This chain links TRBV7-2 with TRBJ2-4; 8 nucleotides match TRBD1. The germline gives CDR1 SGHTA, CDR2 FQGNSA. After removal of 2 bases from V and 0 bases from J, the junction contained 6 bases not matched to a gene. The CDR3 is 17 amino acids. CDR3 amino acids: CASSLSGTGLAKNIQYF. In DNA, the CDR3 is TGTGCCAGCAGCTTATCCGGGACAGGTCTAGCCAAAAACATTCAGTACTTC.

J is TRBJ2-5 and V is TRBV29-1, with a tentative D call TRBD1 (5 bases). The V gene lost 0 bases and the J gene lost 11 bases, with 19 bases spanning the gap. CDR3 length: 14 residues. CDR1 SQVTM and CDR2 ANQGSEA come from the germline V gene. The CDR3 protein is CSVEDRQGGNEQYF. In nucleotides, the CDR3 is TGCAGCGTTGAAGATCGTCAGGGCGGCAATGAGCAGTACTTC. Full variable domain (outside the CDR3, taken from reference TRBV29-1 and TRBJ2-5): SAVISQKPSRDICQRGTSLTIQCQVDSQVTMMFWYRQQPGQSLTLIATANQGSEATYESGFVIDKFPISRPNLTFSTLTVSNMSPEDSSIYLCSVEDRQGGNEQYFGPGTRLLVL.

CDR3 bases: TGTGCCAGCAGCCCTACTCAGGGCAGGGAGCTGTTTTTT. Amino acid sequence: CASSPTQGRELFF. V and J are TRBV7-9 and TRBJ2-2; D might be TRBD1 (5 bases). Germline V gene lookup returns CDR1 SEHNR and CDR2 FQNEAQ (reference sequence). V was pared by 5 bases and J by 9 bases, with 13 bases between. The CDR3 length is 13 residues.

The chain combines TRBV4-1 with TRBJ2-7, with D perhaps given as TRBD1 or TRBD2 (5 bases each). Germline-derived CDR1 and CDR2 are MGHRA and YSYEKL. Trimming left V 0 bases short and J 0 bases short, with 12 bases between. The CDR3 loop spans 16 amino acids. The chain's CDR3 is CASSQEPGPSSYEQYF. For the CDR3, the DNA is TGCGCCAGCAGCCAAGAACCGGGGCCCAGCTCCTACGAGCAGTACTTC.

V gene TRBV28 combines with J gene TRBJ1-2; 8 bases align to TRBD1. This CDR3 region has 13 residues. The V gene's germline CDR1 is MDHEN and CDR2 SYDVKM. V was clipped by 3 bases and J by 8 bases; unmatched bases: 5. CDR3 loop: CASSFSRGRGYTF. The CDR3 region has the DNA TGTGCCAGCAGTTTCTCCAGGGGGCGCGGCTACACCTTC.

This clonotype was picked up one time. The chain is built from TRBV20-1 and TRBJ2-7; 9 positions match TRBD1. The CDR3 contains 15 residues. Unmatched junction bases numbered 12, after V lost 5 bases and J lost 4 bases. Germline CDR1 and CDR2: DFQATT and SNEGSKA (reference sequence). The CDR3 region is CSAGSTGTGRYEQYF. In DNA, the CDR3 is TGCAGTGCTGGATCAACCGGGACAGGGAGGTACGAGCAGTACTTC.

This clonotype was counted ten times or more. The chain carries TRBV7-2 and TRBJ2-5; D is perhaps TRBD1 or TRBD2 (6 bases each). This CDR3 comprises 14 residues. V was trimmed by 5 bases and J by 2 bases, leaving 12 bases between them. Germline CDR1 and CDR2: SGHTA and FQGNSA. The CDR3 DNA reads as TGTGCCAGCAGCCCTACAGGGAGGCAAGAGACCCAGTACTTC. This gives the protein CASSPTGRQETQYF.

CDR3 protein: CASSPDTGSSYNSPLHF. In DNA form, the CDR3 reads TGTGCCAGCAGCCCCGACACGGGGAGCTCCTATAATTCACCCCTCCACTTT. V and J are TRBV7-2 and TRBJ1-6; D gene uncertain. V shed 5 bases and J shed 0 bases, with 14 bases lying between them. CDR1 and CDR2 from the germline V gene are SGHTA and FQGNSA. The CDR3 extends over 17 amino acids.

This clonotype has a handful of counts. The CDR3 reads CASSPRTGGSPSSYNEQFF. The CDR3 DNA reads as TGTGCCAGCAGCCCAAGGACAGGGGGCAGTCCTAGCTCCTACAATGAGCAGTTCTTC. V and J are TRBV5-5 and TRBJ2-1; 11 bases agree with TRBD1. Trimming took 4 bases from V and 0 from J; bases not matched to a gene: 12. The CDR3 has 19 amino acids. Germline assignment: CDR1 SGHKS and CDR2 YYEKEE (reference sequence). The full variable domain, its missing parts supplied by reference TRBV5-5 and TRBJ2-1, is DAGVTQSPTHLIKTRGQQVTLRCSPISGHKSVSWYQQVLGQGPQFIFQYYEKEERGRGNFPDRFSARQFPNYSSELNVNALLLGDSALYLCASSPRTGGSPSSYNEQFFGPGTRLTVL.

The CDR3 loop is CASSQTGSAQETQYF. CDR3 coding DNA: TGTGCCAGCAGCCAAACAGGGTCGGCCCAAGAGACCCAGTACTTC. V usage is TRBV14 and J usage is TRBJ2-5; weak D call: TRBD1 (6 bases). Germline V gives CDR1 SGHDN, CDR2 FVKESK. With 2 bases removed from V and 1 base from J, the gap between germline ends came to 11 bases. The CDR3 is 15 residues long.

This sequence joins TRBV24-1 and TRBJ2-1; 9 bases fit TRBD1. CDR1 and CDR2 (germline): KGHDR, SFDVKD. The length of the CDR3 is 15 residues. V trimming: 7 bases; J trimming: 6 bases; junction bases outside the gene matches: 9. The CDR3 nucleotides read TGTGCCACCAGCTCCTCCCCGGACAGGGGCAATGAGCAGTTCTTC. It codes for CATSSSPDRGNEQFF.

This clonotype was detected a few times. The CDR3 protein is CSARDTARGLTDTQYF. The CDR3 bases are TGCAGTGCTAGAGATACGGCTCGGGGCCTCACAGATACGCAGTATTTT. The rearrangement links TRBV20-1 to TRBJ2-3; either TRBD1 or TRBD2 may fit D (5 bases each). CDR3 length equals 16 residues. Per germline, CDR1 DFQATT and CDR2 SNEGSKA (reference sequence). V was cut by 0 bases and J by 2 bases, with 15 bases left in between.

Concerning this clonotype itself: A much larger clonotype is one base distant, so this may be a read error. V gene TRBV11-3 combines with J gene TRBJ2-1, with D unclear. The CDR3 loop spans 11 amino acids. Per the germline V gene, CDR1 is SGHNT and CDR2 is YENEEA. CDR3 residues: CACSLLNEQFF. The CDR3 region has the DNA TGTGCCTGCAGCTTACTCAATGAGCAGTTCTTC.

V and J are TRBV7-2 and TRBJ2-5; D perhaps matches TRBD1 (6 bases). With 6 bases removed from V and 5 bases from J, the gap between germline ends came to 19 bases. CDR3 length: 15 residues. The germline gives CDR1 SGHTA, CDR2 FQGNSA. CDR3 coding DNA: TGTGCCAGCAGACAAACAACAGGGCCGGGGGAGACCCAGTACTTC. Its translation is CASRQTTGPGETQYF.

This clonotype was seen only a few times. The V call is TRBV4-1, the J call TRBJ2-7; 8 bases are shared with TRBD1. V lost 1 base and J lost 3; bases outside the gene matches: 8. The CDR3 length is 16 residues. Germline loops: CDR1 MGHRA, CDR2 YSYEKL. The CDR3, as DNA: TGCGCCAGCAGCCAAGGACTGGGACAGGACTTCTACGAGCAGTACTTC. Its translation is CASSQGLGQDFYEQYF.

This clonotype has more than one count but fewer than ten. The V gene is TRBV7-2, the J gene TRBJ2-1, with 14 positions matching TRBD2. This CDR3 spans 18 amino acids. J lost 4 bases, V lost 5 bases, and 10 bases had no gene match. Per the germline V gene, CDR1 is SGHTA and CDR2 is FQGNSA. The CDR3 bases are TGTGCCAGCAGCACGCGGACTAGCGGGGGGCCTAAGTACAATGAGCAGTTCTTC. This gives the protein CASSTRTSGGPKYNEQFF.

This clonotype turned up a few times. V and J are TRBV20-1 and TRBJ2-7; D call uncertain. Germline CDR1 DFQATT, CDR2 SNEGSKA (reference sequence). The CDR3 length is 12 residues. For the CDR3, the DNA is TGCGGGTTAACCGGGCCCACATACGAGCAGTACTTC. It translates to CGLTGPTYEQYF.

The gene calls are TRBV29-1 and TRBJ2-3; 7 bases agree with TRBD2. V lost 7 bases and J lost 2; bases outside the gene matches: 9. The CDR3 has 14 residues. Germline lookup yields CDR1 SQVTM and CDR2 ANQGSEA. Here the CDR3 DNA reads TGCAGCGCCGGTGCCGGGACTAACACAGATACGCAGTATTTT. It translates to CSAGAGTNTDTQYF.

This chain joins TRBV20-1 and TRBJ2-7; D is perhaps TRBD2 (6 bases). V lost 5 bases and J 2 bases, leaving 10 bases between the germline ends. The CDR3 runs to 12 residues. Germline V gene data show CDR1 as DFQATT and CDR2 as SNEGSKA (reference sequence). CDR3: CSAWGLPYEQYF. For the CDR3, the DNA is TGCAGTGCTTGGGGACTCCCCTACGAGCAGTACTTC.

This clonotype was picked up a small number of times. The V call is TRBV4-1, the J call TRBJ2-1, with D possibly matching TRBD1 (8 bases). Per the germline V gene, CDR1 is MGHRA and CDR2 is YSYEKL. This CDR3 has 16 amino acids. Trimming removed 0 bases at V and 5 bases at J, with 14 bases between. CDR3: CASSQDRTGTNNEQFF. The CDR3 DNA reads TGCGCCAGCAGCCAAGATAGGACAGGGACTAACAATGAGCAGTTCTTC.

This clonotype was picked up one time. The rearrangement links TRBV7-3 to TRBJ2-4, with D possibly being TRBD1 (5 bases). The J call may be faulty, since TRBJ2-5 better matches the DNA end. The CDR3 extends over 15 amino acids. Germline CDR1 reads SGHTA; CDR2 reads FQGTGA. The CDR3 DNA follows: TGTGCCAGCAGTCGCACTCCAGGGTGGCGGGAGACCCAGTACTTC. It translates to CASSRTPGWRETQYF.

This clonotype was detected only a few times. This chain connects TRBV4-1 to TRBJ1-1; no definite D call. Trimming removed 0 bases at V and 1 base at J, with 9 bases between. The CDR3 loop spans 15 amino acids. Germline lookup yields CDR1 MGHRA and CDR2 YSYEKL. The CDR3 nucleotides read TGCGCCAGCAGCCAAGAGCTTCCGCCGAACACTGAAGCTTTCTTT. Protein sequence: CASSQELPPNTEAFF.

This clonotype was recorded at least ten times. The rearrangement links TRBV27 to TRBJ1-2; possibly TRBD1 for D (6 bases). Trimming pared 3 bases from V and 4 bases from J, leaving 9 bases between. The CDR3 runs 13 residues. In germline, CDR1 is MNHEY, CDR2 SMNVEV (reference sequence). The CDR3 region is CASSFGQSYGYTF. The CDR3, as DNA: TGTGCCAGCAGTTTTGGACAGAGCTATGGCTACACCTTC.

This clonotype has more than one count but fewer than ten. V usage is TRBV9 and J usage is TRBJ2-5; D may be TRBD1 or TRBD2 (5 bases each). V was pared by 0 bases and J by 4 bases, with 13 bases between. CDR3 length equals 15 residues. The germline V gene has CDR1 SGDLS and CDR2 YYNGEE. CDR3 nucleotides: TGTGCCAGCAGCGTAGGGGACCCGAGAGGAGAGACCCAGTACTTC. It specifies CASSVGDPRGETQYF.

The chain joins TRBV27 to TRBJ2-7, with D possibly TRBD2 on 5 matching bases. Trimming removed 5 bases at V and 7 bases at J, with 15 bases between. This CDR3 has 13 amino acids. Germline CDR1 is MNHEY and CDR2 is SMNVEV (reference sequence). This CDR3 is CASSRLLENEQYF. For the CDR3, the DNA is TGTGCCAGCAGTCGACTACTAGAGAATGAGCAGTACTTC.